This TCR beta chain was captured in a study of blood T cells in healthy people across ages (dated by TCRdb to the mid-2010s). With regard to the full study: In model experiments, template switching captured roughly one uniquely barcoded TCR beta cDNA molecule for every two T cells. Two additional independent replicas of 1 million unique cDNA reads from the same blood draw were analyzed for two donors (one aged 18 to 29 and one aged 80 or older). Four age groups were formed from the donors: young (average approximately 17 years), middle-aged (around 41), aged (roughly 59) and long-lived (about 80). The study measured age-related changes in TCR beta repertoire diversity using deep sequencing normalized with unique cDNA molecular identifiers.

General findings and caveats noted by the study authors: Donor CMV infection status was unknown, potentially confounding age-related changes in expanded clonotypes. Since profiling was done on bulk unsorted PBMCs, naive and antigen-experienced compartments could not be conclusively compared. Compared with the aged group, the long-lived group had more naive CD4+ T cells, fewer expanded clones and increased TCR diversity, a pattern suggesting age selection. As age increased, observed TCR beta diversity per million T cells dropped in a roughly linear way, and a significant reduction was already evident by age 40. Estimates of total diversity based on one million sequenced T cells were considered lower bounds and underestimates. A strong correlation was found between observed TCR beta diversity and the percentage of naive T cells measured by flow cytometry.

The library came from 5' RACE. The sequencer listed for this sample is Illumina HiSeq 2500. A second 7 to 11 cycle PCR used a sample-barcoded 5' primer and a J-beta primer mix. A template-switch 5' adaptor carrying 12 random nucleotides introduced a unique molecular identifier onto each TCR beta cDNA molecule. Each sample yielded at least 3 million CDR3-containing paired-end reads. The Mint cDNA synthesis kit, primed by a TRBC-specific oligonucleotide, was used to synthesize first-strand cDNA from all RNA. After uracil-DNA glycosylase treatment, a first 18-cycle PCR used universal primers M1SS and BC2_uni_R on all cDNA. Per the source publication's procedure: For normalization, 1 million high-quality reads, each with a distinct molecular identifier, were randomly selected from each sample. Instead of being binned into consensus sequences, reads with shared molecular identifiers were discarded. MiTCR, run with a Q25 quality threshold and the strictest error-elimination algorithm, handled CDR3 identification, clonotype clustering and error correction. A nonparametric unseen species model using Euler transformation provided a lower-bound estimate of total TCR beta diversity. In TCRdb, the public reads were trimmed at Q25 with fastp and aligned with MiXCR, with productive beta chains retained. When rows share a CDR3 protein, they turn into one entry using the most common DNA and genes. The V and J calls shown here were made by TCRdb, not taken from the authors' results. A total of more than 900,000 distinct CDR3 sequences appear in this sample, 20% to 25% of them only once. The ten largest clones add up to 0.65% to 0.75% of the sample.

Donors were 39 systemically healthy Caucasian individuals from Russia aged roughly 6 to 90 years. Ten milliliters of peripheral blood were drawn from each donor into EDTA-treated Vacutainer tubes. Ficoll-Paque density-gradient centrifugation was used to isolate PBMCs, with at least 6.5 million per sample. Total RNA, at least 5.5 micrograms per sample, was extracted from PBMCs with Trizol reagent. For every donor, flow cytometry on a PBMC aliquot measured the percentage of naive CD45RAhigh/CD27high T cells. Comment on this clonotype: No antigen is known for it. An end of the junction differs from the germline gene, which may be a read error.

Per the germline V gene, MNHNS is the CDR1 and SASEGT is the CDR2. The CDR3 has 13 amino acids, counting the end cysteine and phenylalanine. CDR3 DNA only is kept here, 39 bases in frame from base 1. Another study also made use of these data, one on T cells of mothers and their children. As the second paper documents: The donors were nine systemically healthy Caucasian individuals, made up of three mothers and their six children. cDNA synthesis consumed the entire amount of extracted RNA, loaded at around 1.5 ug RNA in each 15 ul reaction. In the second PCR, the M1S primer added sample barcodes and 2-4 random nucleotides. Over 8 million TCR beta CDR3 reads were obtained for each mother, and around 2.7 million reads were obtained for each child. Thymic selection similarly shapes TCR recombination output in related and unrelated pairs, with minor effect from inherited differences. Normalized repertoire overlap was always slightly but never significantly higher in related than unrelated mother-child pairs. No persistent microchimeric T cell clones were found, with a detection sensitivity of around 100 clones per million clonotypes. In the study, deep NGS was used to compare the TCR beta repertoires of mothers and children, and features distinguishing related mother-child pairs from unrelated individuals were sought. The mean age was roughly 40 +/- 4 years for the mothers and approximately 11 +/- 4 years for the children. After adapter ligation with NEBNext reagents, the libraries were sequenced on Illumina HiSeq 2000 with 100+100 nt paired-end reads. To prevent cross-contamination, the mother and child libraries were prepared one month apart and sequenced in separate runs. Each donor had between about 450,000 and 2,100,000 distinct TCR beta clonotypes identified. Naive TCR beta clonotypes were estimated from low-frequency clonotypes matched to each donor's FACS-determined naive share, without sorting.

This chain joins TRBV6-1 to TRBJ1-1; the best D guess is TRBD1, with 5 bases matching. Source material: blood. This TCR came from a girl under 10 years old in good health. CDR3 region: CACRESGGAEAFF. The DNA is TGTGCCTGCAGAGAGTCGGGGGGGGCTGAAGCTTTCTTT.